These 11 T cell receptor beta chains were all obtained from the same sample, sequenced in a study of blood T cell dynamics during melanoma immunotherapy. TCRdb's copy holds only in-frame clones and misses some; the assay was immunoSEQ multiplex PCR. This sample has around 12,000 clones; approximately 84% occur once, and the top ten carry roughly 9%. Time point here: pre-treatment baseline. Sample: blood, taken from a patient treated with checkpoint blockade. The receptors come from a human donor with melanoma.

The gene calls are TRBV5-6 and TRBJ1-2, with 9 bases identical to TRBD1. Trimming at V came to 4 bases and at J to 3 bases, leaving 4 bases not matched to a gene. Per the germline V gene, CDR1 is SGHDT and CDR2 is YYEEEE. The CDR3 is 14 residues long. The CDR3 here is CASSPGTGHYGYTF. The CDR3 DNA sequence: TGTGCCAGCAGCCCCGGGACAGGGCACTATGGCTACACCTTC.

The chain employs TRBV4-1 and TRBJ1-1; no definite D call. CDR1 and CDR2 from the germline V gene are MGHRA and YSYEKL. The CDR3 runs 16 residues. Trimming removed 1 base from V and 1 base from J, with 13 bases in between. CDR3 bases: TGCGCCAGCAGCCAAGTGGCGACGGTGAGGAACACTGAAGCTTTCTTT. Translating gives CASSQVATVRNTEAFF.

Only one count was recorded for this clone. The V call is TRBV29-1, the J call TRBJ1-2; tentatively, D is TRBD1 (5 bases). CDR3 length: 13 residues. Germline V gives CDR1 SQVTM, CDR2 ANQGSEA. V was clipped by 0 bases and J by 6 bases, with 11 bases between them. The CDR3 loop is CSVEDRDANGYTF. The CDR3 bases are TGCAGCGTTGAAGACCGGGACGCTAATGGCTACACCTTC.

This clone was recorded a few times. The V and J genes are TRBV28 and TRBJ1-3, with D possibly matching TRBD1 (5 bases). The germline CDR1 and CDR2 sequences are MDHEN and SYDVKM. Trimming shortened V by 1 base and J by 0 bases, and 10 bases separated the two germline ends. The CDR3 is 16 amino acids. The CDR3 region is CASSLSAQGSGNTIYF. For the CDR3, the DNA is TGTGCCAGCAGTTTATCCGCCCAGGGCTCTGGAAACACCATATATTTT.

This clone has just one count. The J gene is TRBJ2-1, the V gene TRBV27, with D perhaps assigned TRBD1 or TRBD2 (6 bases each). V was pared by 3 bases and J by 8 bases, with 17 bases between. This CDR3 is 15 amino acids long. Germline V gene data show CDR1 as MNHEY and CDR2 as SMNVEV (reference sequence). The DNA for the CDR3 is TGTGCCAGCAGTTTGATGGGGGGCGCGGGTTATGAGCAGTTCTTC. It translates to CASSLMGGAGYEQFF.

The V gene is TRBV30, the J gene TRBJ2-5, with 7 bases that match TRBD1. The CDR3 length is 13 residues. The V gene's germline CDR1 is GTSNPN and CDR2 SVGIG (reference sequence). V gave up 3 bases and J gave up 4 bases; unmatched junction bases: 5. CDR3 in DNA: TGTGCCTGGAGGGGCAGGGGGAGAGAGACCCAGTACTTC. Translation: CAWRGRGRETQYF.

This chain links TRBV5-4 with TRBJ2-1; 9 bases are a match to TRBD2. Trimming took 4 bases from V and 4 from J; bases not matched to a gene: 6. This CDR3 is built from 15 residues. Germline V gene sequence: CDR1 SGHNT, CDR2 YYREEE (reference sequence). This CDR3 reads CASSRSGGNYNEQFF. The CDR3 DNA reads as TGTGCCAGCAGCCGGAGCGGGGGGAATTACAATGAGCAGTTCTTC.

The chain combines TRBV5-4 with TRBJ2-2; no firm D call. The CDR3 loop spans 17 amino acids. Trimming removed 4 bases at V and 5 bases at J, with 21 bases between. Per the germline V gene, CDR1 is SGHNT and CDR2 is YYREEE (reference sequence). The CDR3 is CASSPGTGPRRTGELFF. CDR3 coding DNA: TGTGCCAGCAGCCCAGGAACGGGCCCCAGGCGTACCGGGGAGCTGTTTTTT.

The gene calls are TRBV18 and TRBJ1-1; D gene ambiguous. The CDR3 sequence is 13 residues long. Germline values: CDR1 KGHSH, CDR2 LQKENI. Trimming shortened V by 6 bases and J by 1 base, and 9 bases separated the two germline ends. The DNA for the CDR3 is TGTGCCAGCTCCCCCAAACCGAACACTGAAGCTTTCTTT. Translation: CASSPKPNTEAFF.

This rearrangement joins TRBV14 to TRBJ2-7; tentatively, D is TRBD2 (5 bases). V was cut by 4 bases and J by 6 bases, with 16 bases left in between. The CDR3 covers 14 residues. Germline values: CDR1 SGHDN, CDR2 FVKESK. The CDR3 DNA is TGTGCCAGCAGCCCCTTTATCGGGAACGTCGAGCAGTACTTC. Translation gives CASSPFIGNVEQYF.

The chain is built from TRBV30 and TRBJ2-5; TRBD2 agrees at 7 bases. Germline lookup yields CDR1 GTSNPN and CDR2 SVGIG (reference sequence). CDR3 length: 14 amino acids. With V trimmed by 2 bases and J by 4 bases, 7 bases remained unmatched. Here the CDR3 reads CAWSRLADTETQYF. As DNA, the CDR3 is TGTGCCTGGAGTCGGCTAGCGGACACAGAGACCCAGTACTTC.